The rows below give T cell receptor beta chains drawn from one sample of a study of CD8+CD57+ T cells in acquired aplastic anemia. TCRdb processed the reads anew with MiXCR; each CDR3 protein has one entry. Among roughly 190,000 distinct CDR3 sequences, 40% to 50% were seen once, and the ten largest hold approximately 9.4%. Sequencing used sorted CD4+, CD8+, or CD8+CD57+ T cells (not recorded which) from PBMCs. The receptors were gathered from a human donor with aplastic anemia. Both conserved end residues are part of each CDR3. D genes are given only for firm matches. Expanded clones get a size class; other rows say once, few or many, or leave the size out.

d_gene	v_gene	abundance	j_gene	CDR3nt	CDR3aa
NA	TRBV19	NA	TRBJ1-6	TGTGCCAGTAGGTCCCGAGACGGTAATTCACCCCTCCACTTT	CASRSRDGNSPLHF
TRBD2	TRBV20-1	many	TRBJ2-7	TGCAGTGCTAGAGCCGGGACTAGCGGGGGCCGCGAGCAGTACTTC	CSARAGTSGGREQYF
TRBD2	TRBV25-1	NA	TRBJ2-1	TGTGCCAGCAGTAAGCGGGGAAGGAATAATGAGCAGTTCTTC	CASSKRGRNNEQFF
TRBD1	TRBV2	NA	TRBJ1-4	TGTGCCAGCACCCGACAGGGGAATGAAAAACTGTTTTTT	CASTRQGNEKLFF
TRBD1	TRBV29-1	many	TRBJ1-1	TGCAGCGTCACCAGGGGGGGAGACACTGAAGCTTTCTTT	CSVTRGGDTEAFF
NA	TRBV5-4	NA	TRBJ1-1	TGTGCCAGCAGCCACCTCGGGGGAGGAACTGAAGCTTTCTTT	CASSHLGGGTEAFF
NA	TRBV25-1	few	TRBJ1-1	TGTGCCAGCAGTGGACACAGGGCGGGTAACACTGAAGCTTTCTTT	CASSGHRAGNTEAFF
TRBD2	TRBV6-1	few	TRBJ2-2	TGTGCCAGCAGGAAAGCGGGATTGACCGGGGAGCTGTTTTTT	CASRKAGLTGELFF
NA	TRBV7-6	NA	TRBJ2-7	TGTGCCAGCAGCTTCGACAGCCATCCTTCCTACGAGCAGTACTTC	CASSFDSHPSYEQYF
TRBD2	TRBV6-1	NA	TRBJ2-5	TGTGCCAGCAGTCCTAGACTAGCGGGGGGTTTGCAGACCCAGTACTTC	CASSPRLAGGLQTQYF
NA	TRBV2	NA	TRBJ1-1	TGTGCCAGCAAAATCGGAGGGTACACTGAAGCTTTCTTT	CASKIGGYTEAFF
NA	TRBV25-1	NA	TRBJ2-1	TGTGCCAGCAGCGACCCCCAAGATTACAATGAGCAGTTCTTC	CASSDPQDYNEQFF
TRBD2	TRBV19	NA	TRBJ2-5	TGTGCCAGTAGTATTGGGCTAGCGGGAGAGACCCAGTACTTC	CASSIGLAGETQYF
TRBD2	TRBV28	NA	TRBJ2-1	TGTGCCAGCAGTTCCTCCGGGCTAGCGGCCTACAATGAGCAGTTCTTC	CASSSSGLAAYNEQFF
TRBD2	TRBV20-1	many	TRBJ2-7	TGCAGTGCTAGAGATGCGGGGGACCCCAGCTCCTACGAGCAGTACTTC	CSARDAGDPSSYEQYF
NA	TRBV9	NA	TRBJ1-6	TGTGCCAGCAGCTCCATGGGCCTAGGGAATTCACCCCTCCACTTT	CASSSMGLGNSPLHF
NA	TRBV7-8	many	TRBJ1-1	TGTGCCAGCTCTGGGCAAAAGAACACTGAAGCTTTCTTT	CASSGQKNTEAFF
NA	TRBV4-1	NA	TRBJ1-2	TGCGCCAGCAGCCAAGAGCCAGGGCTTGGCTATGGCTACACCTTC	CASSQEPGLGYGYTF
NA	TRBV7-2	NA	TRBJ1-1	TGTGCCACCGGTGGCCACATGAACACTGAAGCTTTCTTT	CATGGHMNTEAFF
TRBD2	TRBV10-3	NA	TRBJ2-3	TGTGCCATCAGTAGCGGGAGAGGGACAGATACGCAGTATTTT	CAISSGRGTDTQYF
TRBD2	TRBV2	NA	TRBJ2-3	TGTGCCAGCAAGTATGGCGGGGGGGCAGGCACAGATACGCAGTATTTT	CASKYGGGAGTDTQYF
TRBD1	TRBV6-1	NA	TRBJ1-1	TGTGCCAGCAGTGTACAGGGGATCATGAACACTGAAGCTTTCTTT	CASSVQGIMNTEAFF
NA	TRBV5-5	many	TRBJ2-1	TGTGCCAGCAGCTTGGAGGGTAATAGGCAGTTCTTC	CASSLEGNRQFF
TRBD1	TRBV2	NA	TRBJ2-7	TGCGCCAGCAGTTCGGACCGACAGGGCATTGACGAGCAGTACTTC	CASSSDRQGIDEQYF
TRBD2	TRBV24-1	NA	TRBJ2-1	TGTGCCACCAGTGATCCGGTAGCGGGGGGCGATGAGCAGTTCTTC	CATSDPVAGGDEQFF
TRBD2	TRBV7-2	NA	TRBJ2-7	TGTGCCAGCAGCCCGACGGCGGGGGGCTACGAGCAGTACTTC	CASSPTAGGYEQYF
TRBD2	TRBV18	NA	TRBJ2-5	TGTGCCAGCTCACCATTTAGAGTACTAGCGCAAGAGACCCAGTACTTC	CASSPFRVLAQETQYF
NA	TRBV14	NA	TRBJ1-1	TGTGCCAGCAGCGAGGGGCCAAACACTGAAGCTTTCTTT	CASSEGPNTEAFF
TRBD2	TRBV6-5	many	TRBJ2-5	TGTGCCAGCAGCCGATGGGAGGGTAGTGAGACCCAGTACTTC	CASSRWEGSETQYF
NA	TRBV24-1	NA	TRBJ2-1	TGTGCCACCAGTGATTTGCGCCGGGGCCCTTCGAATGAGCGGTTCTTC	CATSDLRRGPSNERFF
TRBD2	TRBV24-1	NA	TRBJ2-5	TGTGAGTCTGGTGCCAGCTCACCACCAGGGACTACCTCAGGGACCCAGTACTTC	CESGASSPPGTTSGTQYF
NA	TRBV19	NA	TRBJ1-3	TGTGCCAGTAGTCCCCGGACCGGCTCTGGAAACACCATATATTTT	CASSPRTGSGNTIYF
NA	TRBV25-1	NA	TRBJ2-3	TGTGCCAGCAGTGGGGCCGGGACAGATACGCAGTATTTT	CASSGAGTDTQYF
TRBD2	TRBV7-9	many	TRBJ2-7	TGTGCCAGCAGCCACAATTCGGGGGGTGAGCAGTACTTC	CASSHNSGGEQYF
NA	TRBV14	NA	TRBJ2-1	TGTGCCAGCAGCCAAGTCCGGTGGGGCACCGACAATGAGCAGTTCTTC	CASSQVRWGTDNEQFF
TRBD2	TRBV24-1	many	TRBJ2-1	TGTGCCACCAGTGATTTGCAAGCGAGGGAGGGCGTTTCCTACAATGAGCAGTTCTTC	CATSDLQAREGVSYNEQFF
NA	TRBV7-9	NA	TRBJ2-5	TGTGCCAGCAGCTACCTGACGGGGTTTGGGGAGACCCAGTACTTC	CASSYLTGFGETQYF
TRBD1	TRBV19	NA	TRBJ1-1	TGTGCCAGTAGTGTGGGACAGGGGGCTAGGAACACTGAAGCTTTCTTT	CASSVGQGARNTEAFF
TRBD2	TRBV9	NA	TRBJ2-5	TGTGCCAGCAGCGAAGCGGGACGGGAGACCCAGTACTTC	CASSEAGRETQYF
NA	TRBV20-1	NA	TRBJ1-5	TGCAGTGCTAGGGTACAACAGCCGAATCAGCCCCAGCATTTT	CSARVQQPNQPQHF
NA	TRBV19	many	TRBJ1-2	TGTGCCAGTACCCGGGACCCAAGCTATGGCTACACCTTC	CASTRDPSYGYTF
TRBD2	TRBV7-9	NA	TRBJ2-7	TGTGCCAGCAGCCCTCGGACTAGCGGGATCCACGAGCAGTACTTC	CASSPRTSGIHEQYF
NA	TRBV7-8	NA	TRBJ2-1	TGTGCCAGCAGCTTGGAAGAGGATGAGCAGTTCTTC	CASSLEEDEQFF
TRBD1	TRBV2	NA	TRBJ1-5	TGTGCCAGCAGTGGTGACAGGGGGAAGGATCAGCCCCAGCATTTT	CASSGDRGKDQPQHF
NA	TRBV28	few	TRBJ1-3	TGTGCCAGCAGTTTTCATGGTCACTGGGCCGGTAACTCTGGAAACACCATATATTTT	CASSFHGHWAGNSGNTIYF
NA	TRBV9	NA	TRBJ2-2	TGTGCCAGCAGCCCCTTTGGGGCGAACACCGGGGAGCTGTTTTTT	CASSPFGANTGELFF
NA	TRBV10-1	NA	TRBJ2-7	TGCGCCCCAGAGGAATCCTACGAGCAGTACTTC	CAPEESYEQYF
TRBD1	TRBV7-2	many	TRBJ1-5	TGTGCCAGCAGCCCCCGGACAGGGATAAGGCCCCAGCATTTT	CASSPRTGIRPQHF
NA	TRBV15	few	TRBJ2-5	TGTGCCACCAGCAGTGGTATTGAGACCCAGTACTTC	CATSSGIETQYF
TRBD1	TRBV7-8	many	TRBJ1-2	TGTGCCAGCAGCTTAGGGCTAGGACAGGGGGCGCAAGGCTACACCTTC	CASSLGLGQGAQGYTF
NA	TRBV29-1	NA	TRBJ2-5	TGCAGCGTTCCATTCAGGGTAGGAGAGACCCAGTACTTC	CSVPFRVGETQYF
TRBD1	TRBV9	many	TRBJ2-5	TGTGCCAGCAGCGAGGGAGCAGGGGGAGAGACCCAGTACTTC	CASSEGAGGETQYF
TRBD1	TRBV20-1	NA	TRBJ1-1	TGCAGTGCGAGAGTCGACAGGGTGAACACTGAAGCTTTCTTT	CSARVDRVNTEAFF
NA	TRBV12-3/TRBV12-4	many	TRBJ1-1	TGTGCCAGCAGTTTATCCGGGACGGGCGCTGAAGCTTTCTTT	CASSLSGTGAEAFF